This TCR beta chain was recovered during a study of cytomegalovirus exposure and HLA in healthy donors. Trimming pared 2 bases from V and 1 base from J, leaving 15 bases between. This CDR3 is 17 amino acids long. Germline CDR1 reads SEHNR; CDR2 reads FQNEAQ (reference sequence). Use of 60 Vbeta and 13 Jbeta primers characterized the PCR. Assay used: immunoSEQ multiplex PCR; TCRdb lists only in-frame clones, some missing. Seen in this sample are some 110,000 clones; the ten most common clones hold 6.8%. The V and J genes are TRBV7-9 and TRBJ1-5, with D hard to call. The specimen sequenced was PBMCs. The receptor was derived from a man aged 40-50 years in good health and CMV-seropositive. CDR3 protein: CASSLPPSPPSNQPQHF. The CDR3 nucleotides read TGTGCCAGCAGCTTACCCCCCTCTCCTCCGAGCAATCAGCCCCAGCATTTT.